These T cell receptor beta chains were read from a single sample in a study of PD-L1 blockade in urothelial cancer. Clones were sequenced by immunoSEQ multiplex PCR, and TCRdb holds only the in-frame ones, with some missing. In the table there are some 23,000 clones, 82% of which are singletons. The sample was PBMCs, taken around atezolizumab (anti-PD-L1) treatment. The receptors here all came from a man between 65 and 79 years old with urothelial cancer. Both conserved end residues are part of each CDR3. Fields, in order: D gene, V gene, J gene, clone size, CDR3 DNA, CDR3 protein. The D gene is left open where the match is weak. Size values are once, few and many counts, or a class for expanded clones, and some rows have none.

D gene: .; V gene: TRBV6-1; J gene: TRBJ2-3; clone size: .; CDR3 DNA: TGTGCCAGCAGGGACAGAGATACGCAGTATTTT; CDR3 protein: CASRDRDTQYF
D gene: TRBD1; V gene: TRBV7-9; J gene: TRBJ2-7; clone size: .; CDR3 DNA: TGTGCCAGCAGCTTATCTGGGACAGGGGGTCGCTATAGCTCCTACGAGCAGTACTTC; CDR3 protein: CASSLSGTGGRYSSYEQYF
D gene: TRBD2; V gene: TRBV10-3; J gene: TRBJ2-1; clone size: .; CDR3 DNA: TGTGCCATCAGTGCCGCGGGGGGACTAGTGGGCTATGAGCAGTTCTTC; CDR3 protein: CAISAAGGLVGYEQFF
D gene: TRBD1; V gene: TRBV27; J gene: TRBJ1-2; clone size: few; CDR3 DNA: TGTGCCAGCAGTTTTGGACAGGGGGCGGTTGGAGGCTACACCTTC; CDR3 protein: CASSFGQGAVGGYTF
D gene: .; V gene: TRBV15; J gene: TRBJ2-2; clone size: .; CDR3 DNA: TGTGCCACCAACGCCAACCTAGGGGGCGGGGAGCTGTTTTTT; CDR3 protein: CATNANLGGGELFF
D gene: .; V gene: TRBV5-1; J gene: TRBJ2-1; clone size: .; CDR3 DNA: TGCGCCAGCAGCTCTCCGGACTATCATGATGAGCAGTTCTTC; CDR3 protein: CASSSPDYHDEQFF
D gene: .; V gene: TRBV10-3; J gene: TRBJ2-3; clone size: .; CDR3 DNA: TGTGCCATCAGTGAGAAAGAAGATAGTCACAGCACAGATACGCAGTATTTT; CDR3 protein: CAISEKEDSHSTDTQYF
D gene: .; V gene: TRBV10-3; J gene: TRBJ1-2; clone size: .; CDR3 DNA: TGTGCCATCAGGGCCACAGGGTTGGATGGCTACACCTTC; CDR3 protein: CAIRATGLDGYTF
D gene: .; V gene: TRBV9; J gene: TRBJ1-1; clone size: .; CDR3 DNA: TGTGCCAGCAGCGTAGGAGGGTCCACTGAAGCTTTCTTT; CDR3 protein: CASSVGGSTEAFF
D gene: TRBD2; V gene: TRBV19; J gene: TRBJ2-1; clone size: .; CDR3 DNA: TGTGCCAGCACCCCCGGGACTAGCGGGAAGTGGTACAATGAGCAGTTCTTC; CDR3 protein: CASTPGTSGKWYNEQFF
D gene: .; V gene: TRBV27; J gene: TRBJ2-7; clone size: .; CDR3 DNA: TGTGCCAGCAGTTTAGCCCCGAGCTCCTACGAGCAGTACTTC; CDR3 protein: CASSLAPSSYEQYF
D gene: TRBD2; V gene: TRBV4-3; J gene: TRBJ2-5; clone size: .; CDR3 DNA: TGCGCCAGCAGCAAGGGACTAGCGGGAGATGTGGAGACCCAGTACTTC; CDR3 protein: CASSKGLAGDVETQYF
D gene: TRBD1; V gene: TRBV11-2; J gene: TRBJ2-1; clone size: .; CDR3 DNA: TGTGCCAGCAGCACACCGGGACAGATGAAAGAGCAGTTCTTC; CDR3 protein: CASSTPGQMKEQFF
D gene: .; V gene: TRBV7-8; J gene: TRBJ2-6; clone size: .; CDR3 DNA: TGTGCCAGCAGCTCTGAGCGATCTGGGGCCAACGTCCTGACTTTC; CDR3 protein: CASSSERSGANVLTF
D gene: .; V gene: TRBV28; J gene: TRBJ2-3; clone size: .; CDR3 DNA: TGTGCCAGCAGTTTGGACAGCCGTAGCACAGATACGCAGTATTTT; CDR3 protein: CASSLDSRSTDTQYF
D gene: .; V gene: TRBV28; J gene: TRBJ2-5; clone size: .; CDR3 DNA: TGTGCCAGCAGCCTCACCACGGGTCGGGAGACCCAGTACTTC; CDR3 protein: CASSLTTGRETQYF
D gene: .; V gene: TRBV15; J gene: TRBJ2-1; clone size: .; CDR3 DNA: TGTGCCACCAGCAGAGAAGCGGGAGACAGGGTCAATGAGCAGTTCTTC; CDR3 protein: CATSREAGDRVNEQFF
D gene: .; V gene: TRBV28; J gene: TRBJ1-5; clone size: few; CDR3 DNA: TGTGCCACCCACATGAATAGGGGTATTCAGCCCCAGCATTTT; CDR3 protein: CATHMNRGIQPQHF
D gene: .; V gene: TRBV7-9; J gene: TRBJ1-4; clone size: few; CDR3 DNA: TGTGCCAGCACCGGACAGATTCTAACTAATGAAAAACTGTTTTTT; CDR3 protein: CASTGQILTNEKLFF
D gene: .; V gene: TRBV19; J gene: TRBJ2-7; clone size: few; CDR3 DNA: TGTGCCAGTAGTCCGCGAACTAGCATCAGCCCCTACGAGCAGTACTTC; CDR3 protein: CASSPRTSISPYEQYF
D gene: TRBD1; V gene: TRBV15; J gene: TRBJ2-1; clone size: once; CDR3 DNA: TGTGCCACCAGCGCCCTCCCCGGGACAGGGCTCTATGAGCAGTTCTTC; CDR3 protein: CATSALPGTGLYEQFF
D gene: TRBD2; V gene: TRBV4-1; J gene: TRBJ2-7; clone size: .; CDR3 DNA: TGCGCCAGCAGCCAAGGTCCAGGGACGGGGACTAGCGGGAGGACGATCTACGAGCAGTACTTC; CDR3 protein: CASSQGPGTGTSGRTIYEQYF
D gene: TRBD2; V gene: TRBV7-6; J gene: TRBJ2-1; clone size: .; CDR3 DNA: TGTGCCAGCAGTGGGGTGGGGACTAGCGATTCTGAGCAGTTCTTC; CDR3 protein: CASSGVGTSDSEQFF
D gene: TRBD1; V gene: TRBV11-2; J gene: TRBJ1-1; clone size: .; CDR3 DNA: TGTGCCAGCAGCTTGACAGGGGGGTGGACTGAAGCTTTCTTT; CDR3 protein: CASSLTGGWTEAFF
D gene: TRBD1; V gene: TRBV4-2; J gene: TRBJ2-1; clone size: .; CDR3 DNA: TGTGCCAGCAGCCAAGAATTAGGGACAGGGGCTGGCAATGAGCAGTTCTTC; CDR3 protein: CASSQELGTGAGNEQFF
D gene: .; V gene: TRBV4-3; J gene: TRBJ2-3; clone size: .; CDR3 DNA: TGCGCCAGCAGCCCAGATCGTTTTAGCACAGATACGCAGTATTTT; CDR3 protein: CASSPDRFSTDTQYF
D gene: .; V gene: TRBV19; J gene: TRBJ1-1; clone size: .; CDR3 DNA: TGTGCCAGTAGTACCCGCCCGAAAGGGGTCCTGAACACTGAAGCTTTCTTT; CDR3 protein: CASSTRPKGVLNTEAFF
D gene: .; V gene: TRBV27; J gene: TRBJ2-5; clone size: .; CDR3 DNA: TGTGCCAGCGGAATTGGGAACAGAGGGGAGACCCAGTACTTC; CDR3 protein: CASGIGNRGETQYF
D gene: .; V gene: TRBV28; J gene: TRBJ1-1; clone size: .; CDR3 DNA: TGTGCCAGCAGTTTAGGAATTCAGGTGAACACTGAAGCTTTCTTT; CDR3 protein: CASSLGIQVNTEAFF
D gene: TRBD2; V gene: TRBV6-5; J gene: TRBJ2-3; clone size: .; CDR3 DNA: TGTGCCAGCAGTTACCGTTCGGGAGGCGCAGATACGCAGTATTTT; CDR3 protein: CASSYRSGGADTQYF
D gene: .; V gene: TRBV5-1; J gene: TRBJ1-1; clone size: .; CDR3 DNA: TGCGCCAGCAGCTTGGCACCAGGGTGGACTGAAGCTTTCTTT; CDR3 protein: CASSLAPGWTEAFF
D gene: .; V gene: TRBV27; J gene: TRBJ1-1; clone size: .; CDR3 DNA: TGTGCCAGCAGCTTGGCGGGTGAGAACACTGAAGCTTTCTTT; CDR3 protein: CASSLAGENTEAFF
D gene: .; V gene: TRBV9; J gene: TRBJ2-1; clone size: .; CDR3 DNA: TGTGCCAGCAGCGTACGGGGGTCCGCCTCGAGCAATGAGCAGTTCTTC; CDR3 protein: CASSVRGSASSNEQFF
D gene: .; V gene: TRBV11-3; J gene: TRBJ2-1; clone size: .; CDR3 DNA: TGTGCCAGCAGCCACTCTTGGGGACTCGAGCGGAGCCCCAATGAGCAGTTCTTC; CDR3 protein: CASSHSWGLERSPNEQFF
D gene: .; V gene: TRBV28; J gene: TRBJ2-3; clone size: .; CDR3 DNA: TGTGCCAGCAGTCCCCTAACCCTAGATACGCAGTATTTT; CDR3 protein: CASSPLTLDTQYF
D gene: TRBD2; V gene: TRBV4-1; J gene: TRBJ2-7; clone size: .; CDR3 DNA: TGCGCCAGCAGCCACGGACTAGCGGGCGCTACAGCCTACGAGCAGTACTTC; CDR3 protein: CASSHGLAGATAYEQYF
D gene: .; V gene: TRBV9; J gene: TRBJ2-1; clone size: .; CDR3 DNA: TGTGCCGGTTCAGATTTAGCGGCCCCCTACAATGAGCAGTTCTTC; CDR3 protein: CAGSDLAAPYNEQFF
D gene: TRBD2; V gene: TRBV6-1; J gene: TRBJ2-3; clone size: .; CDR3 DNA: TGTGCCAGCAGTGCCGGGACTACGGGGACAGATACGCAGTATTTT; CDR3 protein: CASSAGTTGTDTQYF
D gene: .; V gene: TRBV5-8; J gene: TRBJ1-5; clone size: .; CDR3 DNA: TGTGCCAGCAGCTTATCGTCCAGGGTTGATCAGCCCCAGCATTTT; CDR3 protein: CASSLSSRVDQPQHF
D gene: .; V gene: TRBV19; J gene: TRBJ2-3; clone size: .; CDR3 DNA: TGTGCCAGTAGTATGGGCTCTTACAGCACAGATACGCAGTATTTT; CDR3 protein: CASSMGSYSTDTQYF
D gene: TRBD2; V gene: TRBV9; J gene: TRBJ2-7; clone size: .; CDR3 DNA: TGTGCCAGCAGCCCCAGCGGGGGCACCTACGAGCAGTACTTC; CDR3 protein: CASSPSGGTYEQYF